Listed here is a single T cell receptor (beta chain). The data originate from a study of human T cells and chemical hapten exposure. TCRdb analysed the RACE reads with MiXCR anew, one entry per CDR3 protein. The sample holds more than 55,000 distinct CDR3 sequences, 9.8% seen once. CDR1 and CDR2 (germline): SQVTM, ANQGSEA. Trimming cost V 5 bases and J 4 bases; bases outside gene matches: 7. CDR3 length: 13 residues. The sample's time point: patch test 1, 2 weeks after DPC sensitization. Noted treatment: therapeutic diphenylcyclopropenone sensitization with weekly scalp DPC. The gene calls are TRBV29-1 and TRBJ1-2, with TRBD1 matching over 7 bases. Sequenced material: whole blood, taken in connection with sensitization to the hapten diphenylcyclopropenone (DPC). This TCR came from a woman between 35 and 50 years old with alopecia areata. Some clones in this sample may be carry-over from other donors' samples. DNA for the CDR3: TGCAGCGTTCCACTGGGACAGTTCTATGGCTACACCTTC. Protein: CSVPLGQFYGYTF.